These T cell receptor beta chains were read from a single sample in a study of blood T cell repertoires in COVID-19. The method was immunoSEQ multiplex PCR; TCRdb's version includes in-frame clones alone and lacks a portion of them. The sample contains about 200,000 clones, around nine tenths of which appear only once. Sequencing input: peripheral blood. The receptors here all came from a man aged 55-75 years with acute or convalescent COVID-19. Both conserved end residues are part of each CDR3. D genes are given only for firm matches. Some rows mark clone size as missing; the rest say once, few, many or name a class of expanded clone.

-	TRBV5-1	TRBJ1-5	-	15	CASSADGTFYQPQHF	TGCGCCAGCAGCGCTGACGGGACATTTTATCAGCCCCAGCATTTT
TRBD1	TRBV3-1/TRBV3-2	TRBJ2-7	-	17	CASSDSPWKQGAGEQYF	TGTGCCAGCAGCGACTCGCCGTGGAAACAGGGGGCGGGCGAGCAGTACTTC
-	TRBV6-1	TRBJ2-1	-	15	CASSEEGLVLVTQFF	TGTGCCAGCAGTGAAGAGGGACTCGTGTTAGTGACTCAGTTCTTC
-	TRBV6-6	TRBJ1-2	-	14	CASSYSGNNYGYTF	TGTGCCAGCAGTTACTCTGGCAATAACTATGGCTACACCTTC
TRBD1	TRBV19	TRBJ2-1	-	15	CASSIADRGDNEQFF	TGTGCCAGTAGTATCGCGGACAGGGGTGACAATGAGCAGTTCTTC
-	TRBV9	TRBJ1-3	-	17	CASSATGGPVSGNTIYF	TGTGCCAGCAGCGCCACCGGCGGGCCTGTTTCTGGAAACACCATATATTTT
TRBD1	TRBV28	TRBJ1-2	-	17	CASSLPLGTGMGYGYTF	TGTGCCAGCAGTTTACCCTTGGGGACAGGGATGGGCTATGGCTACACCTTC
-	TRBV5-1	TRBJ1-4	-	15	CASSPNRATNEKLFF	TGCGCCAGCAGCCCGAACAGGGCTACTAATGAAAAACTGTTTTTT
TRBD1	TRBV20-1	TRBJ2-7	-	14	CSASAGQGPYEQYF	TGCAGTGCTAGTGCGGGACAGGGGCCCTACGAGCAGTACTTC
-	TRBV5-6	TRBJ1-1	-	12	CASSWERTEAFF	TGTGCCAGCAGCTGGGAGCGCACTGAAGCTTTCTTT
-	TRBV5-8	TRBJ1-3	few	16	CASTLGVLLSGNTIYF	TGTGCCAGCACCCTGGGCGTTCTTCTCTCTGGAAACACCATATATTTT
-	TRBV5-1	TRBJ2-1	-	17	CASSPEGVTSSYNEQFF	TGCGCCAGCAGCCCGGAAGGGGTTACGAGCTCCTACAATGAGCAGTTCTTC
-	TRBV7-2	TRBJ1-5	-	15	CASSLAPGANQPQHF	TGTGCCAGCAGCTTAGCTCCAGGGGCGAATCAGCCCCAGCATTTT
TRBD2	TRBV5-6	TRBJ2-1	-	14	CASSLAGGANEQFF	TGTGCCAGCAGCTTGGCCGGGGGGGCCAATGAGCAGTTCTTC
TRBD2	TRBV15	TRBJ2-1	-	14	CATSRDRGGHEQFF	TGTGCCACCAGCAGAGACCGGGGGGGCCATGAGCAGTTCTTC
TRBD1	TRBV6-5	TRBJ1-2	-	14	CASSPQGAGYGYTF	TGTGCCAGCAGTCCACAGGGGGCGGGCTATGGCTACACCTTC
TRBD1	TRBV28	TRBJ1-1	-	14	CASRKRTGGEKAFF	TGTGCCAGCAGAAAGAGGACAGGGGGCGAGAAAGCTTTCTTT
-	TRBV7-9	TRBJ1-5	-	13	CASSFSRDSVQHF	TGTGCCAGCAGCTTTTCCCGCGACAGCGTGCAGCATTTT
-	TRBV5-6	TRBJ2-7	-	12	CASSSRGYEQYF	TGTGCCAGCAGCTCACGGGGATACGAGCAGTACTTC
TRBD2	TRBV11-2	TRBJ2-7	few	15	CASSPSGGGWGEQYF	TGTGCCAGCAGCCCGAGCGGGGGCGGGTGGGGCGAGCAGTACTTC
TRBD2	TRBV9	TRBJ2-1	-	19	CASSVVGPPLSGGYNEQFF	TGTGCCAGCAGCGTAGTCGGCCCTCCACTCAGCGGGGGATACAATGAGCAGTTCTTC
-	TRBV28	TRBJ1-2	-	13	CASSFRGAKGYTF	TGTGCCAGCAGTTTTCGTGGGGCGAAGGGCTACACCTTC
-	TRBV4-1	TRBJ1-2	-	14	CASSQPASGYGYTF	TGCGCCAGCAGCCAACCCGCTTCGGGCTATGGCTACACCTTC
TRBD2	TRBV19	TRBJ2-5	-	16	CASSIWTSGPGGGQYF	TGTGCCAGTAGTATATGGACTAGCGGGCCCGGGGGGGGCCAGTACTTC
TRBD2	TRBV7-2	TRBJ2-3	-	16	CASSRALAGGSGTQYF	TGTGCCAGCAGCCGGGCACTAGCGGGGGGTTCAGGTACGCAGTATTTT
TRBD1	TRBV6-4	TRBJ2-2	-	16	CASSGHLAGGTGELFF	TGTGCCAGCAGTGGTCATCTGGCAGGGGGCACCGGGGAGCTGTTTTTT
-	TRBV18	TRBJ2-3	-	15	CASSQQGGGTDTQYF	TGTGCCAGCTCACAACAGGGAGGGGGCACAGATACGCAGTATTTT
-	TRBV15	TRBJ2-7	-	13	CATSRGTTYEQYF	TGTGCCACCAGCAGAGGGACTACCTACGAGCAGTACTTC
-	TRBV18	TRBJ2-1	once	13	CASSLAAGNEQFF	TGTGCCAGCTCACTAGCCGCCGGGAATGAGCAGTTCTTC
-	TRBV2	TRBJ2-2	-	17	CASSGVPAYANTGELFF	TGTGCCAGCAGTGGGGTCCCAGCGTACGCGAACACCGGGGAGCTGTTTTTT
TRBD1	TRBV6-2/TRBV6-3	TRBJ2-5	-	16	CASSYHSGGPTLTQYF	TGTGCCAGCAGTTACCACTCAGGGGGACCGACACTGACCCAGTACTTC
-	TRBV28	TRBJ2-3	-	13	CASSGWITDTQYF	TGTGCCAGTTCCGGGTGGATTACGGATACGCAGTATTTT
-	TRBV27	TRBJ1-2	-	13	CASSPREGGGYTF	TGTGCCAGCAGTCCACGGGAGGGGGGTGGCTACACCTTC
TRBD2	TRBV7-2	TRBJ2-2	-	19	CASSLGLAGGPGMTGELFF	TGTGCCAGCAGCTTAGGGCTAGCGGGGGGGCCGGGTATGACCGGGGAGCTGTTTTTT
-	TRBV7-2	TRBJ1-1	-	16	CASSSRVLRLNTEAFF	TGTGCCAGCAGCTCCCGGGTCCTGAGATTGAACACTGAAGCTTTCTTT
-	TRBV7-9	TRBJ1-5	-	14	CASSLGSHGQPQHF	TGTGCCAGCAGCTTAGGATCCCACGGTCAGCCCCAGCATTTT
-	TRBV30	TRBJ2-2	-	15	CAWSVTAMNTGELFF	TGTGCCTGGAGTGTAACAGCCATGAACACCGGGGAGCTGTTTTTT
-	TRBV7-9	TRBJ1-5	-	16	CASSSAGGVVDQPQHF	TGTGCCAGCAGCTCGGCGGGGGGAGTCGTGGATCAGCCCCAGCATTTT
TRBD1	TRBV7-2	TRBJ1-2	-	13	CASSSWTGEGYTF	TGTGCCAGCAGCTCATGGACAGGGGAGGGCTACACCTTC
TRBD1	TRBV6-6	TRBJ1-5	-	16	CASRKTDRTHNQPQHF	TGTGCCAGCAGAAAGACGGACAGGACCCATAATCAGCCCCAGCATTTT